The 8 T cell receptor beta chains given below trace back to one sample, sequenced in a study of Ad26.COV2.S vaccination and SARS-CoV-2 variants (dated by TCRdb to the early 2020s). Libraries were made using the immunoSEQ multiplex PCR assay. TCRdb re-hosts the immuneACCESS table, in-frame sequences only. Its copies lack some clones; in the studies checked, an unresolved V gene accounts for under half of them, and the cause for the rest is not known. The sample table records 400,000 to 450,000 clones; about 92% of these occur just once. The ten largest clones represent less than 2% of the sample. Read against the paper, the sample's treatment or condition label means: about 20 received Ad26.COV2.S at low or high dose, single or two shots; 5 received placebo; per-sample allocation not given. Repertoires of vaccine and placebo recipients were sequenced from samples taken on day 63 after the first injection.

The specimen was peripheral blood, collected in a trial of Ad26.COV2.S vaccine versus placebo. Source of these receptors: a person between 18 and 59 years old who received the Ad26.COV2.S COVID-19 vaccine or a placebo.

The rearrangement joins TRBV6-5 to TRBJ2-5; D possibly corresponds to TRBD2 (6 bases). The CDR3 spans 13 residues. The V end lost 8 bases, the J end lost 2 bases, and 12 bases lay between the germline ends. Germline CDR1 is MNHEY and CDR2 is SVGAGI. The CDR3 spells CASLGGWQETQYF. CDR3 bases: TGTGCCAGCCTCGGGGGTTGGCAAGAGACCCAGTACTTC.

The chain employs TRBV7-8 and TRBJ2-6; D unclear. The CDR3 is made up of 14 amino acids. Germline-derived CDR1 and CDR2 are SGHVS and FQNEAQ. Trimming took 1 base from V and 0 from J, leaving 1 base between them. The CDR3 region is CASSLDSGANVLTF. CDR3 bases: TGTGCCAGCAGCTTAGACTCTGGGGCCAACGTCCTGACTTTC.

The CDR3 DNA reads as TGTGCCAGTAGTCGGGGACAGGTCACCAACGAGCAGTACTTC. It yields the protein CASSRGQVTNEQYF. The rearrangement links TRBV19 to TRBJ2-7; 8 bases fit TRBD1. Per germline, CDR1 LNHDA and CDR2 SQIVND (reference sequence). V trimming: 5 bases; J trimming: 5 bases; junction bases outside the gene matches: 8. This CDR3 is built from 14 residues.

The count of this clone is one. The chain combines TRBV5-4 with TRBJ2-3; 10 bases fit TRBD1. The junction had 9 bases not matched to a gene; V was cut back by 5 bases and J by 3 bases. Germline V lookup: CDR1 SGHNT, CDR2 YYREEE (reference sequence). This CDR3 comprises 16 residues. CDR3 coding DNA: TGTGCCAGCAGTTCTAAGACAGGGGGCTTGACAGATACGCAGTATTTT. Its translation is CASSSKTGGLTDTQYF.

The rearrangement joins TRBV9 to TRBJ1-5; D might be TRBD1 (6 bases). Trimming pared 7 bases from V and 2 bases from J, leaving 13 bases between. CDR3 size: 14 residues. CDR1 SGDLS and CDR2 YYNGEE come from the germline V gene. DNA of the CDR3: TGTGCCAGCGGGGCAGGGGCTGGCAATCAGCCCCAGCATTTT. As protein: CASGAGAGNQPQHF.

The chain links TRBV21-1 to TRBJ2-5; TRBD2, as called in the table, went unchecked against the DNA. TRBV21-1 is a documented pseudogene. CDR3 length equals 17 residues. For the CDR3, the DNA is TGTGCCAGCAGCAAAGGGACTAGCGGGGGGGCCCAAGAGACCCAGTACTTC. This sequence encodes CASSKGTSGGAQETQYF.

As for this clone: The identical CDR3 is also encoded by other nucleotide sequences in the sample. The CDR3 protein is CASSPGTGSYNEQFF. CDR3 sequence (DNA): TGTGCCAGCTCCCCTGGGACAGGGAGTTACAATGAGCAGTTCTTC. The V gene is TRBV18, the J gene TRBJ2-1, with 9 bases matching TRBD1. Trimming at V came to 6 bases and at J to 4 bases, leaving 7 bases not matched to a gene. Germline assignment: CDR1 KGHSH and CDR2 LQKENI. The length of the CDR3 is 15 residues.

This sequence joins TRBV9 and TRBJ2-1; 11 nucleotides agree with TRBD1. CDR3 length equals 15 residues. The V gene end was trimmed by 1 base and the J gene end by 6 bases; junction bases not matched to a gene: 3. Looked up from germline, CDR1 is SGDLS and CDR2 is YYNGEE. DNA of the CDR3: TGTGCCAGCAGCGTATACGGGACAGGGGGCAATGAGCAGTTCTTC. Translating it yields CASSVYGTGGNEQFF.